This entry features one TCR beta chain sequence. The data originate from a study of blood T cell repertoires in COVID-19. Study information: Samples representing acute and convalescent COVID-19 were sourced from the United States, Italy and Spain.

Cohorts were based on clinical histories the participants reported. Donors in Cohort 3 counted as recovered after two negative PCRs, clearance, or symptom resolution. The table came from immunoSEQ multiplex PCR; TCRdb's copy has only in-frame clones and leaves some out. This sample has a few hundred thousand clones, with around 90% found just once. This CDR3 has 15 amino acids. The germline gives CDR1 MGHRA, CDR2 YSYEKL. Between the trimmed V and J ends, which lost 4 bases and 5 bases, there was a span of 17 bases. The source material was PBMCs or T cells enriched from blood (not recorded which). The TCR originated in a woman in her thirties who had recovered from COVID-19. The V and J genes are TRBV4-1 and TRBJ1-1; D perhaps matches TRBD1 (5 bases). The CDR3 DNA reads TGCGCCAGCAGCCCGATGGGGGGAGTTGGTACTGAAGCTTTCTTT. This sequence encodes CASSPMGGVGTEAFF.